The subject of this entry is one T cell receptor beta chain. Its target is not known. This sample was included in a study of T-cell reconstitution after alpha-beta-depleted transplantation in children. Study-level results: There were some patients whose high TCRbeta diversity at day 60 came from surviving recipient T cells and thymic progenitors. The study reportedly traced alpha-beta T cells about two months after transplant to several hundred expanded graft clones. Newly generated T cells supplied most T-cell counts and diversity one year post-transplant.

The CDR3 length is 15 residues. V lost 6 bases, J lost 5 bases, and 11 bases stayed unmatched. Preparation of the TCRbeta library was carried out with unique molecular identifiers. TCRdb redid the calling of the PCR reads with MiXCR, one entry per CDR3 protein. The data contain more than 15,000 distinct CDR3 sequences, roughly 5.6% of them seen just once; the ten biggest clones take up 6% to 8.5%. The V gene is TRBV12-3 or TRBV12-4, the J gene TRBJ2-7; 9 positions agree with TRBD1. Sample: PBMCs, taken before TCRalphabeta/CD19-depleted stem cell transplant. The sequence was obtained from a boy between 10 and 17 years old with acute lymphoblastic leukemia, due to receive a stem cell transplant. The CDR3 loop is CASRSAGTGSHEQYF. The CDR3 nucleotides are TGTGCCAGCAGGTCCGCCGGGACAGGGAGTCACGAGCAGTACTTC.